The clone carrying this TCR beta chain was seen ten or more times. One entry per CDR3 protein, called by TCRdb with MiXCR from the RT-PCR reads. The sample has almost 700,000 distinct CDR3 sequences, more than 13% seen once. CDR1 and CDR2 (germline): SGHVS, FQNEAQ. This CDR3 is 18 amino acids long. Trimming removed 0 bases from V and 4 bases from J, with 20 bases in between. Sequencing was performed on memory CD4+ T cells from blood. The rearrangement links TRBV7-8 to TRBJ2-3; D possibly uses TRBD1 or TRBD2 (6 bases each). The sequence was collected from a female donor in good health, serving as a healthy control. The CDR3 nucleotides are TGTGCCAGCAGCTTAGCTAGGGGGGATCCCCGTGAACCAGATACGCAGTATTTT. Translated, it gives CASSLARGDPREPDTQYF.